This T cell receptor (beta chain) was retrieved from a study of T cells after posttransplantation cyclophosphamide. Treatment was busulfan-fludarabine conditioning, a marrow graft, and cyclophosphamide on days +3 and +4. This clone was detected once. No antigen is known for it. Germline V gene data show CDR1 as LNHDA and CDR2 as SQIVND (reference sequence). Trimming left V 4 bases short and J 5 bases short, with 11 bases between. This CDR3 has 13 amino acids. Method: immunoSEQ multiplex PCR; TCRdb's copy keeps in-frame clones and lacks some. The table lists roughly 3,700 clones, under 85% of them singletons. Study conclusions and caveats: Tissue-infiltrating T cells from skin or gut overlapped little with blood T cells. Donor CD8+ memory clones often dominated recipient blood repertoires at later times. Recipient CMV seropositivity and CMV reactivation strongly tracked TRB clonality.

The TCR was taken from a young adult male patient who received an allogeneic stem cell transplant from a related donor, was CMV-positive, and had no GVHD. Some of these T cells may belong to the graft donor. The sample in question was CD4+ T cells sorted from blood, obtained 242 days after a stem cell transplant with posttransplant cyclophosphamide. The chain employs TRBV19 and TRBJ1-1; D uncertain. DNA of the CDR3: TGTGCCAGTAGTAATGGGCCGCTGACTGAAGCTTTCTTT. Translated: CASSNGPLTEAFF.